Listed here is a single T cell receptor (beta chain). At one end the junction does not follow the germline gene, possibly because of a read error. This record comes from a study of Graves' ophthalmopathy and Graves' hyperthyroidism. Study-level information: Researchers obtained peripheral blood at initial diagnosis, before any treatment had begun.

Amplification from RNA transcripts yielded the TCR beta CDR3 regions. The authors performed first-round RT-PCR with HTBI primers and then a second-round multiplex PCR. In TCRdb, the multiplex PCR reads were re-called with MiXCR into one record per CDR3 protein. The data show some 750,000 distinct CDR3 sequences, with approximately 40% seen just once and around 40% held by the top ten. Material: peripheral blood. The source is an adult man with Graves' ophthalmopathy.

CDR3 sequence (DNA): TGTGCCAGCAGTAGCGGATCAACTAATGAAAAACTGTTTTTT. It codes for CASSSGSTNEKLFF. V and J are TRBV10-3 and TRBJ1-4; D uncertain. The CDR3 is made up of 14 amino acids. Germline-derived CDR1 and CDR2 are ENHRY and SYGVKD.